These 18 T cell receptor beta chains were sequenced from one sample in a study of CD8 T cells in ankylosing spondylitis. TCRdb re-called the 5' RACE reads with MiXCR, one entry per CDR3 protein. The table lists approximately 200,000 distinct CDR3 sequences, roughly 13% of them singletons. Sample: blood, either unsorted or a sorted T cell fraction (not recorded which). The receptors were gathered from a male donor with ankylosing spondylitis or in good health (not recorded which).

This clonotype was recorded at least ten times. V is TRBV4-1 and J is TRBJ1-1; TRBD1 might be the D (5 bases). The germline V gene has CDR1 MGHRA and CDR2 YSYEKL. The CDR3 runs to 13 residues. Trimming took 3 bases from V and 3 from J, leaving 8 bases between them. Written as DNA, the CDR3 is TGCGCCAGCAGCCATGGGGGGGACACTGAAGCTTTCTTT. It translates to CASSHGGDTEAFF.

This clonotype turned up a few times. The rearrangement joins TRBV12-3 or TRBV12-4 to TRBJ2-5; D is unresolved. The ends were cut back, 4 bases at V and 1 base at J, with 4 bases in the middle. The CDR3 consists of 12 residues. The CDR3 sequence is CASSSGQETQYF. DNA for the CDR3: TGTGCCAGCAGTTCGGGCCAAGAGACCCAGTACTTC.

In this sample, this clonotype turned up a few times. The genes are TRBV5-6 and TRBJ2-1; either TRBD1 or TRBD2 may fit D (5 bases each). With 3 bases removed from V and 2 bases from J, the gap between germline ends came to 6 bases. Per germline, CDR1 SGHDT and CDR2 YYEEEE. CDR3 length equals 13 residues. The CDR3 is CASSWGTYNEQFF. The CDR3 DNA reads TGTGCCAGCAGCTGGGGGACCTACAATGAGCAGTTCTTC.

This clonotype has just a few counts. The chain has TRBV6-5 and TRBJ1-1; a possible D gene is TRBD1 (5 bases). The CDR3 extends over 14 amino acids. Trimming took 0 bases from V and 4 from J, leaving 9 bases between them. The germline gives CDR1 MNHEY, CDR2 SVGAGI. The CDR3 DNA follows: TGTGCCAGCAGTTACTCACCAGGGAGCACTGAAGCTTTCTTT. It codes for CASSYSPGSTEAFF.

This clonotype turned up a few times. The V and J genes are TRBV6-2 or TRBV6-3 and TRBJ2-5, with 9 bases lining up with TRBD2. J was trimmed by 5 bases and V by 0 bases; bases with no gene match: 4. The CDR3 loop spans 15 amino acids. Per germline, CDR1 MNHEY and CDR2 SVGEGT. CDR3 nucleotide sequence: TGTGCCAGCAGTTACTCGACTAGCGGTGGGGAGACCCAGTACTTC. It codes for CASSYSTSGGETQYF.

This sequence joins TRBV21-1 and TRBJ2-1; the DNA was not used to check the table's D call, TRBD1. TRBV21-1 is a known pseudogene. This CDR3 spans 17 amino acids. The CDR3: CASRGHTLALFYNEQFF. The CDR3, as DNA: TGTGCCAGCAGGGGACACACTCTAGCCCTCTTTTACAATGAGCAGTTCTTC.

This chain uses TRBV5-1 with TRBJ1-1; 9 nucleotides agree with TRBD1. Germline V lookup: CDR1 SGHRS, CDR2 YFSETQ. J lost 1 base, V lost 4 bases, and 5 bases had no gene match. This CDR3 has 15 residues. The chain's CDR3 is CASSGGTGRNTEAFF. The CDR3 coding sequence is TGCGCCAGCAGCGGTGGGACAGGGCGGAACACTGAAGCTTTCTTT.

This clonotype appeared a few times. V usage is TRBV5-1 and J usage is TRBJ1-1, with TRBD1 identical over 8 bases. V dropped 4 bases and J dropped 7; count of bases not matched to a gene: 3. CDR3 length equals 12 residues. Germline V gives CDR1 SGHRS, CDR2 YFSETQ. The chain's CDR3 is CASSDDRGEAFF. The DNA for the CDR3 is TGCGCCAGCAGCGACGACAGGGGTGAAGCTTTCTTT.

This chain connects TRBV3-1 to TRBJ2-2; 9 nucleotides line up with TRBD2. The CDR3 is made up of 15 amino acids. Germline V gives CDR1 LGHDT, CDR2 YNNKEL (reference sequence). Trimming removed 5 bases from V and 7 bases from J; junction bases left unmatched: 8. The CDR3 region has the DNA TGTGCCAGCAGCACGACTAGCGGAGGGAGCGGGGAGCTGTTTTTT. Residues: CASSTTSGGSGELFF.

This clonotype was observed a few times. This rearrangement joins TRBV5-1 to TRBJ2-3, with D perhaps matching TRBD2 (6 bases). CDR3 length: 14 residues. The germline V and J ends were trimmed by 5 bases and 0 bases, with 10 bases remaining between them. The V gene's germline CDR1 is SGHRS and CDR2 YFSETQ. CDR3 sequence: CASRRRGSTDTQYF. As DNA, the CDR3 is TGCGCCAGCAGAAGACGGGGGAGCACAGATACGCAGTATTTT.

The chain carries TRBV9 and TRBJ2-7; TRBD1 matches at 8 bases. V was pared by 3 bases and J by 5 bases, with 7 bases of the junction left unmatched. The CDR3 sequence is 14 residues long. Germline lookup yields CDR1 SGDLS and CDR2 YYNGEE. The DNA of the CDR3 is TGTGCCAGCAGCGGGAGGAACAGGGGGGACGAGCAGTACTTC. It encodes CASSGRNRGDEQYF.

V is TRBV7-2 and J is TRBJ2-5, with D possibly being TRBD2 (6 bases). V dropped 3 bases and J dropped 4 bases, with 12 bases sitting between them. This CDR3 is built from 14 residues. Germline values: CDR1 SGHTA, CDR2 FQGNSA. In DNA, the CDR3 is TGTGCCAGCAGCTTCGGGGGAATCCCAGAGACCCAGTACTTC. As protein: CASSFGGIPETQYF.

This clonotype was counted only a few times. The V and J genes are TRBV4-1 and TRBJ2-7; a possible D gene is TRBD1 (5 bases). V dropped 1 base and J dropped 3 bases, with 10 bases sitting between them. The CDR3 runs to 14 residues. The germline V gene encodes CDR1 MGHRA and CDR2 YSYEKL. The chain's CDR3 is CASSQAGQGYEQYF. Here the CDR3 DNA reads TGCGCCAGCAGCCAAGCTGGACAAGGCTACGAGCAGTACTTC.

The sample holds a few counts of this clonotype. This chain links TRBV5-1 with TRBJ2-7; 9 bases map to TRBD1. The V segment lost 6 bases and the J segment 2 bases; nucleotides outside the gene matches: 6. Germline loops: CDR1 SGHRS, CDR2 YFSETQ. CDR3 length: 14 residues. CDR3 nucleotide sequence: TGCGCCAGCAACCCCGGGACAGGGACCTACGAGCAGTACTTC. It translates to CASNPGTGTYEQYF.

The chain combines TRBV7-6 with TRBJ2-3; no reliable D call. Trimming removed 1 base at V and 7 bases at J, with 12 bases between. CDR3 length: 14 amino acids. The germline V gene has CDR1 SGHVS and CDR2 FNYEAQ. This chain's CDR3 is CASSLGGPQNTQYF. CDR3 bases: TGTGCCAGCAGCTTAGGTGGGCCCCAAAATACGCAGTATTTT.

This clonotype was observed a handful of times. This sequence joins TRBV3-1 and TRBJ2-7; D possibly corresponds to TRBD1 (6 bases). CDR1 is LGHDT and CDR2 is YNNKEL in the germline V gene (reference sequence). Trimming left V 1 base short and J 3 bases short, with 16 bases between. The CDR3 loop spans 16 amino acids. The CDR3 DNA is TGTGCCAGCAGCCAAGGAGGTTGGGGACAAATCTACGAGCAGTACTTC. It codes for CASSQGGWGQIYEQYF.

This clonotype was detected a few times. V is TRBV7-2 and J is TRBJ2-1; possible D gene TRBD2, 6 bases. The CDR3 has 15 residues. CDR1 is SGHTA and CDR2 is FQGNSA in the germline V gene. Trimming left V 3 bases short and J 4 bases short, with 13 bases between. The CDR3 bases are TGTGCCAGCAGCTTGGGGGGTGCCAATTACAATGAGCAGTTCTTC. Translation: CASSLGGANYNEQFF.

This clonotype was counted a few times. The germline gene is not matched at one end of the junction; a read error may be the cause. The chain joins TRBV30 to TRBJ1-1; TRBD1 agrees at 8 bases. The CDR3 extends over 13 amino acids. Per the germline V gene, CDR1 is GTSNPN and CDR2 is SVGIG (reference sequence). Here the CDR3 reads CTCDLTGDTEAFF. The CDR3 DNA sequence: TGTACCTGCGATCTGACAGGGGACACTGAAGCTTTCTTT.